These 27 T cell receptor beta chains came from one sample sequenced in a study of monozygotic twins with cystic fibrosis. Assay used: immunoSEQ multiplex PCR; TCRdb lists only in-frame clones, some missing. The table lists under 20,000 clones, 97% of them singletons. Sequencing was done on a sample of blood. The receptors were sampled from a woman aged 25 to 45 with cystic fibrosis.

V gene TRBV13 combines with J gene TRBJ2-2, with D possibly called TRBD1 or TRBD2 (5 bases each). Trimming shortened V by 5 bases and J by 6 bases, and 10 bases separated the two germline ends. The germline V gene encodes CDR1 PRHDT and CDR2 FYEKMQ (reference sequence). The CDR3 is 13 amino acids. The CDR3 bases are TGTGCCAGCAGCCAAGGGACGGCCGGGGAGCTGTTTTTT. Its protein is CASSQGTAGELFF.

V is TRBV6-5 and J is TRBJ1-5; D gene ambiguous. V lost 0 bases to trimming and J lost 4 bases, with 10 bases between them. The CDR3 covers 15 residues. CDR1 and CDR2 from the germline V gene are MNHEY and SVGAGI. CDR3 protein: CASSYSPGPNQPQHF. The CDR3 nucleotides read TGTGCCAGCAGTTACTCTCCAGGCCCTAATCAGCCCCAGCATTTT.

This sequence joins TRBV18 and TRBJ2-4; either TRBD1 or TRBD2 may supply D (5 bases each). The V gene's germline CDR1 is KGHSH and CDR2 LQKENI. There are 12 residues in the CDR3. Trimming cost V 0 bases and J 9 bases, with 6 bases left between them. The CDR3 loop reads CASSPPGPIQYF. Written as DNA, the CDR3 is TGTGCCAGCTCACCACCGGGACCCATTCAGTACTTC.

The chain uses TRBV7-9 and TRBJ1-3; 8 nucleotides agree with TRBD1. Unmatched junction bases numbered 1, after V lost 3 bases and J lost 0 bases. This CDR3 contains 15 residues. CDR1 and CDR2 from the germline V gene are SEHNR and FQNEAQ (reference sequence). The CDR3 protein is CASSLDRASGNTIYF. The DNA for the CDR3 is TGTGCCAGCAGCTTGGACAGGGCCTCTGGAAACACCATATATTTT.

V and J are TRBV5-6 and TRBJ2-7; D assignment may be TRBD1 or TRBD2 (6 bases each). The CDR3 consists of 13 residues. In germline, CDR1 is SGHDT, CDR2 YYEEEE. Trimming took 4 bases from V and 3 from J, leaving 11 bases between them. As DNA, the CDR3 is TGTGCCAGCAGCCCGGGGGCCGGCTACGAGCAGTACTTC. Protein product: CASSPGAGYEQYF.

CDR3 nucleotides: TGTGCCAGGGAGGAGGCAGCCTGCTCCTACAATGAGCAGTTCTTC. Translation: CAREEAACSYNEQFF. The gene calls are TRBV19 and TRBJ2-1; TRBD2 might be the D (5 bases). This CDR3 is built from 15 residues. V gave up 9 bases and J gave up 0 bases, with 15 bases separating them. Germline V gene sequence: CDR1 LNHDA, CDR2 SQIVND (reference sequence). Looking up the rest from reference TRBV19 and TRBJ2-1 gives the full variable domain: DGGITQSPKYLFRKEGQNVTLSCEQNLNHDAMYWYRQDPGQGLRLIYYSQIVNDFQKGDIAEGYSVSREKKESFPLTVTSAQKNPTAFYLCAREEAACSYNEQFFGPGTRLTVL.

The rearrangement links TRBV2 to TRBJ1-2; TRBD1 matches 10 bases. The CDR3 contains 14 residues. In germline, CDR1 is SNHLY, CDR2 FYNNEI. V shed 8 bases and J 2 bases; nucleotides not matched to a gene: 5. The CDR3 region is CASARQGANYGYTF. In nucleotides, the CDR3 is TGTGCCAGCGCTAGACAGGGGGCAAACTATGGCTACACCTTC.

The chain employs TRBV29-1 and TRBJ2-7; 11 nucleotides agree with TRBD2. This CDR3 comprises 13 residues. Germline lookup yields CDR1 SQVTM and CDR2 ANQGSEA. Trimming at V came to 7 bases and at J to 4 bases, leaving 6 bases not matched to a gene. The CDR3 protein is CSGSSGGPYEQYF. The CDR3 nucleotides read TGCAGCGGTTCTAGCGGGGGGCCTTACGAGCAGTACTTC.

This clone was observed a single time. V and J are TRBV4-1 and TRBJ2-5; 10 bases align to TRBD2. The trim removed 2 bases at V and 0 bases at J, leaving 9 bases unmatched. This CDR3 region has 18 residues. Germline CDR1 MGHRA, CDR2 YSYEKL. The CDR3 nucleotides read TGCGCCAGCAGCCAACAACTAGCGGGGAGGGGGTACCAAGAGACCCAGTACTTC. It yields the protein CASSQQLAGRGYQETQYF.

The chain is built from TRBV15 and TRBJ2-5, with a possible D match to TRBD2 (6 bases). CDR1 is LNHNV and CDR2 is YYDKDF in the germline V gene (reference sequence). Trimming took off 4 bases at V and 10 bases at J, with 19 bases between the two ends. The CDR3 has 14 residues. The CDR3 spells CATSNFRDSFFQYF. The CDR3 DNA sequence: TGTGCCACCAGCAACTTCCGGGACTCTTTTTTCCAGTACTTC.

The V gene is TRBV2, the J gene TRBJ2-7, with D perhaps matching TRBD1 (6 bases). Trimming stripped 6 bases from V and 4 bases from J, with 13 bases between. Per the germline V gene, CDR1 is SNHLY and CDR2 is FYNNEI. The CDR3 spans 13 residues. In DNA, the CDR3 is TGTGCCAGCAGGGGGACATTCGTGTACGAGCAGTACTTC. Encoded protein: CASRGTFVYEQYF.

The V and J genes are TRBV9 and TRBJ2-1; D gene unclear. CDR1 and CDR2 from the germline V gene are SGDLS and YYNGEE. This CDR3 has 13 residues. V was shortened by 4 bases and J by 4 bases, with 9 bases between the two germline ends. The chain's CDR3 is CASSWTTYNEQFF. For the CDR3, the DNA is TGTGCCAGCAGCTGGACGACATACAATGAGCAGTTCTTC.

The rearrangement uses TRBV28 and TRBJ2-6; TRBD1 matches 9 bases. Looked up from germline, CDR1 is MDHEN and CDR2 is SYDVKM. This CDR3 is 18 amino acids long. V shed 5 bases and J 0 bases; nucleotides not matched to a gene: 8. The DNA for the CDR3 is TGTGCCAGCAGTGCCCATGGGACAGGGAGCTCTGGGGCCAACGTCCTGACTTTC. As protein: CASSAHGTGSSGANVLTF. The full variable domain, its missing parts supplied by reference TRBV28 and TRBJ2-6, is DVKVTQSSRYLVKRTGEKVFLECVQDMDHENMFWYRQDPGLGLRLIYFSYDVKMKEKGDIPEGYSVSREKKERFSLILESASTNQTSMYLCASSAHGTGSSGANVLTFGAGSRLTVL.

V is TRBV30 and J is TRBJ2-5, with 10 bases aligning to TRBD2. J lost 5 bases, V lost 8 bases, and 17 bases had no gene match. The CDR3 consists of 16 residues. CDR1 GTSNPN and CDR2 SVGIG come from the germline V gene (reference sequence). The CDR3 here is CALEPPGLAFQETQYF. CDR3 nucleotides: TGTGCCCTGGAGCCACCGGGACTAGCGTTTCAGGAGACCCAGTACTTC.

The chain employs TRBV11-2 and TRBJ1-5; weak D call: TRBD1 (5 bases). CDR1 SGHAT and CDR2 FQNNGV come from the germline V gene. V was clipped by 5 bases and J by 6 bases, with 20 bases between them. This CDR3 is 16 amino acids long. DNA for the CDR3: TGTGCCAGCAGCCCCATCCAGGGAAGACGGGGTCAGCCCCAGCATTTT. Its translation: CASSPIQGRRGQPQHF.

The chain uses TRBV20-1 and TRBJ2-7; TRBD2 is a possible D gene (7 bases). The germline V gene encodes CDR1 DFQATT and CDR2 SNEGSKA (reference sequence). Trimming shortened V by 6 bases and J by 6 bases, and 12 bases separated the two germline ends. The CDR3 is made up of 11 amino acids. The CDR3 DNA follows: TGCAGTGCGGGGGGGCCTGGCGAGCAGTACTTC. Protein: CSAGGPGEQYF.

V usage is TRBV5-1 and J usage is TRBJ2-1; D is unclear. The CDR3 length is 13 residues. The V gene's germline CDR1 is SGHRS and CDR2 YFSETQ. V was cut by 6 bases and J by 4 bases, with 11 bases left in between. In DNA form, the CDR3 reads TGCGCCAGCACCCCTTTAGGGTACAATGAGCAGTTCTTC. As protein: CASTPLGYNEQFF.

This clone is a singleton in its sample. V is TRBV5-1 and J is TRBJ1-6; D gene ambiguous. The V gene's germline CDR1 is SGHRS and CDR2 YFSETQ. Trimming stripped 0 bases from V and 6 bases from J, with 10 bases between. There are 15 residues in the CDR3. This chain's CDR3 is CASSLESSSNSPLHF. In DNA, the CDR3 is TGCGCCAGCAGCTTGGAATCTAGTAGTAATTCACCCCTCCACTTT.

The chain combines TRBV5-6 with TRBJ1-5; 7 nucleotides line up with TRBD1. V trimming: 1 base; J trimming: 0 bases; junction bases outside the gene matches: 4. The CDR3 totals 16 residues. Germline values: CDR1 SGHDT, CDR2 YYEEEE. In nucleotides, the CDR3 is TGTGCCAGCAGCTTGCGGACAGGCAATAGCAATCAGCCCCAGCATTTT. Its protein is CASSLRTGNSNQPQHF. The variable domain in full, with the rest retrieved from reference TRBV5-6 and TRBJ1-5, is DAGVTQSPTHLIKTRGQQVTLRCSPKSGHDTVSWYQQALGQGPQFIFQYYEEEERQRGNFPDRFSGHQFPNYSSELNVNALLLGDSALYLCASSLRTGNSNQPQHFGDGTRLSIL.

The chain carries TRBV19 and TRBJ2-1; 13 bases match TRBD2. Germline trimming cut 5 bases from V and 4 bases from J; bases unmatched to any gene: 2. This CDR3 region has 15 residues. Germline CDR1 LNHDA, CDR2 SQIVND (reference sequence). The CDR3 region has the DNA TGTGCCAGTAGTGGACTAGCGGGGGCATACAATGAGCAGTTCTTC. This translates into CASSGLAGAYNEQFF.

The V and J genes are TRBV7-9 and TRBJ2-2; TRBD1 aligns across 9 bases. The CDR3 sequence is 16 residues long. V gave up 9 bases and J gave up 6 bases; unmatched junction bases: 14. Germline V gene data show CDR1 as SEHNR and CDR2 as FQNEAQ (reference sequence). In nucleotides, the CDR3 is TGTGCCAGTCGGAGTTTCGGACAGGGGCGGGCCGGGGAGCTGTTTTTT. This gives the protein CASRSFGQGRAGELFF.

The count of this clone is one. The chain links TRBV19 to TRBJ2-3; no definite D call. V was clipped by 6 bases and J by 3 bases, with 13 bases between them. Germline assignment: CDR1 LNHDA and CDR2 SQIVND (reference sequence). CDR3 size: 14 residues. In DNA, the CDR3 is TGTGCCAGTAGATCAGATCCTAGAACAGATACGCAGTATTTT. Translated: CASRSDPRTDTQYF.

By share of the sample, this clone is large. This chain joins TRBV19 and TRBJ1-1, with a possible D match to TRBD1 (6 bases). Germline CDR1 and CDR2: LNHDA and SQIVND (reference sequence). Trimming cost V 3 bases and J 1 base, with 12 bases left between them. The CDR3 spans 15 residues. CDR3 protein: CASSMGGVGNTEAFF. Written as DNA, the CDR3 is TGTGCCAGTAGTATGGGGGGCGTCGGGAACACTGAAGCTTTCTTT.

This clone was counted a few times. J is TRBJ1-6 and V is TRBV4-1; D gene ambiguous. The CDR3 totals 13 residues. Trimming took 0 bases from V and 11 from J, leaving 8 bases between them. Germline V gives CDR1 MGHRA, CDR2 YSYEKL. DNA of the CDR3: TGCGCCAGCAGCCAAGACGGGCTGACACCCCTCCACTTT. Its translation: CASSQDGLTPLHF.

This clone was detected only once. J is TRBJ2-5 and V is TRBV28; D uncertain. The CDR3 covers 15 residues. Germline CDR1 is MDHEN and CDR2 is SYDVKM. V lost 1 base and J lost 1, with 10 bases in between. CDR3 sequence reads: CASSLFSQFQETQYF. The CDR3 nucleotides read TGTGCCAGCAGTTTATTCTCACAGTTCCAAGAGACCCAGTACTTC.

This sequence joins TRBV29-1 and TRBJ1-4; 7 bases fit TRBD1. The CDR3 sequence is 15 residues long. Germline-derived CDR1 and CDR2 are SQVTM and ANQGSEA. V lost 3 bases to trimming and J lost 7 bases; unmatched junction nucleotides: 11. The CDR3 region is CSVEKRTGEIEKLFF. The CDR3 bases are TGCAGCGTTGAGAAAAGGACAGGCGAGATTGAAAAACTGTTTTTT.

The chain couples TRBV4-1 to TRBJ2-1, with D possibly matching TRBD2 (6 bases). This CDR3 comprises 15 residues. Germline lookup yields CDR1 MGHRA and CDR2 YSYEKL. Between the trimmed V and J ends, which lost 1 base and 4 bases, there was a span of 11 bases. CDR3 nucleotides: TGCGCCAGCAGCCAAGGGAGGACTACATACAATGAGCAGTTCTTC. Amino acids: CASSQGRTTYNEQFF.